One and the same sample provided the 29 T cell receptor beta chains below, sequenced in a study of cytotoxic CD8 clonotypes in ibrutinib-treated CLL. The protocol was immunoSEQ multiplex PCR, while the TCRdb copy is restricted to in-frame clones and leaves out a portion. Here the sample spans some 200,000 clones, around 72% being singletons. The source material was PBMCs, sampled after 24 months of ibrutinib treatment. These receptor sequences come from a human donor with chronic lymphocytic leukemia.

This clone has only a few counts. This chain links TRBV20-1 with TRBJ2-1; 7 nucleotides align to TRBD1. Germline V gene lookup returns CDR1 DFQATT and CDR2 SNEGSKA (reference sequence). The CDR3 runs to 11 residues. V lost 3 bases, J lost 7 bases, and 0 bases stayed unmatched. CDR3 sequence (DNA): TGCAGTGCTAGCAGGGGGAATGAGCAGTTCTTC. This codes for CSASRGNEQFF.

CDR3 in DNA: TGTGCCAGCAGCAGGGGGGGAGGGCCCCCAGATACGCAGTATTTT. Translated: CASSRGGGPPDTQYF. The chain uses TRBV11-2 and TRBJ2-3; TRBD2 might be the D (7 bases). This CDR3 is built from 15 residues. The germline V and J ends were trimmed by 5 bases and 4 bases, with 16 bases remaining between them. Germline V gene data show CDR1 as SGHAT and CDR2 as FQNNGV.

V gene TRBV19 combines with J gene TRBJ2-1, with a possible D match to TRBD2 (7 bases). The V gene's germline CDR1 is LNHDA and CDR2 SQIVND (reference sequence). The CDR3 covers 15 residues. Trimming pared 5 bases from V and 7 bases from J, leaving 18 bases between. The CDR3 DNA reads TGTGCCAGTAGTCCCGCGGCGGGGGCCCCAAATGAGCAGTTCTTC. Encoded protein: CASSPAAGAPNEQFF.

V and J are TRBV11-3 and TRBJ2-2; no clear D. The CDR3 spans 13 residues. Germline CDR1 and CDR2: SGHNT and YENEEA. Trimming took 1 base from V and 5 from J, leaving 5 bases between them. The CDR3 DNA sequence: TGTGCCAGCAGCTTAGGAGAAACCGGGGAGCTGTTTTTT. It encodes CASSLGETGELFF.

The rearrangement links TRBV29-1 to TRBJ1-3; TRBD1 matches at 7 bases. The CDR3 has 15 amino acids. Germline CDR1 reads SQVTM; CDR2 reads ANQGSEA. Trimming at V came to 8 bases and at J to 0 bases, leaving 10 bases not matched to a gene. The CDR3: CSPEEGQSSGNTIYF. The CDR3 DNA follows: TGCAGCCCCGAAGAGGGACAGAGCTCTGGAAACACCATATATTTT.

Remarks on this clone: The same CDR3 arises from other DNA sequences in this sample as well. The chain joins TRBV6-5 to TRBJ1-2, with no clear D. The CDR3 has 13 residues. Trimming removed 0 bases at V and 2 bases at J, with 4 bases between. CDR1 is MNHEY and CDR2 is SVGAGI in the germline V gene. The CDR3 nucleotides are TGTGCCAGCAGTTACTCTCGGAACTATGGCTACACCTTC. Amino acid sequence: CASSYSRNYGYTF.

The rearrangement joins TRBV4-2 to TRBJ2-7, with 14 bases aligning to TRBD2. The germline V gene encodes CDR1 LGHNA and CDR2 YNFKEQ. The J segment lost 6 bases and the V segment lost 5 bases, leaving 15 bases of the junction unmatched. The length of the CDR3 is 18 residues. The CDR3, as DNA: TGTGCCAGCAGCTACAAGGGACTAGCGGGAGTATCGGTCCCCGAGCAGTACTTC. Protein product: CASSYKGLAGVSVPEQYF.

This clone was observed once. V is TRBV27 and J is TRBJ2-7; TRBD1 matches at 10 bases. The ends lost 6 bases at V and 6 bases at J; junction bases unmatched: 5. This CDR3 has 13 residues. Per germline, CDR1 MNHEY and CDR2 SMNVEV (reference sequence). CDR3 bases: TGTGCCAGCAGGTGGGACAGGGGTGGCGAGCAGTACTTC. It translates to CASRWDRGGEQYF.

The chain employs TRBV7-9 and TRBJ2-3; D is possibly TRBD2 (6 bases). The CDR3 consists of 15 residues. Trimming took off 3 bases at V and 2 bases at J, with 12 bases between the two ends. The germline V gene has CDR1 SEHNR and CDR2 FQNEAQ (reference sequence). The CDR3 DNA reads as TGTGCCAGCAGCTTCTGGCGGGAAGACACAGATACGCAGTATTTT. Its translation: CASSFWREDTDTQYF.

The CDR3 coding sequence is TGTGCCAGCAGCTTCTCCAGCGGGGACTACAATGAGCAGTTCTTC. Translation: CASSFSSGDYNEQFF. This chain connects TRBV11-2 to TRBJ2-1, with TRBD2 matching 7 bases. With 3 bases clipped from V and 3 bases from J, the junction kept 5 bases outside the gene matches. The CDR3 consists of 15 residues. Germline lookup yields CDR1 SGHAT and CDR2 FQNNGV.

The chain links TRBV5-4 to TRBJ2-3; the match to TRBD2 covers 8 bases. The CDR3 spans 14 residues. J was trimmed by 2 bases and V by 3 bases; bases with no gene match: 2. CDR1 and CDR2 from the germline V gene are SGHNT and YYREEE (reference sequence). The CDR3 is CASSWTSYTDTQYF. The DNA of the CDR3 is TGTGCCAGCAGCTGGACTAGCTACACAGATACGCAGTATTTT.

The rearrangement uses TRBV5-1 and TRBJ1-5; TRBD1 matches at 11 bases. Germline CDR1 is SGHRS and CDR2 is YFSETQ. V shed 0 bases, J shed 6 bases, and the junction held 11 bases outside the gene matches. CDR3 length: 18 amino acids. The CDR3 DNA sequence: TGCGCCAGCAGCTTGGAACCCGGGACAGGGGGAGCGCTTCAGCCCCAGCATTTT. Residues: CASSLEPGTGGALQPQHF.

The rearrangement links TRBV18 to TRBJ1-5, with no clear D. The V end lost 6 bases, the J end lost 0 bases, and 12 bases lay between the germline ends. The CDR3 is 15 residues long. The germline gives CDR1 KGHSH, CDR2 LQKENI. CDR3 bases: TGTGCCAGCTCCCTCTCCGGGAATAGCAATCAGCCCCAGCATTTT. Its protein is CASSLSGNSNQPQHF.

This clone came up a few times. This chain links TRBV9 with TRBJ2-1; D remains unclear. The CDR3 is 15 amino acids. V shed 0 bases and J shed 1 base, with 8 bases lying between them. CDR1 is SGDLS and CDR2 is YYNGEE in the germline V gene. CDR3 in amino acids: CASSVGRDSYNEQFF. DNA for the CDR3: TGTGCCAGCAGCGTAGGAAGGGATTCCTACAATGAGCAGTTCTTC. Drawing the rest from reference TRBV9 and TRBJ2-1, the complete variable domain is DSGVTQTPKHLITATGQRVTLRCSPRSGDLSVYWYQQSLDQGLQFLIQYYNGEERAKGNILERFSAQQFPDLHSELNLSSLELGDSALYFCASSVGRDSYNEQFFGPGTRLTVL.

The rearrangement joins TRBV28 to TRBJ2-2, with 8 bases matching TRBD1. The ends lost 7 bases at V and 7 bases at J; junction bases unmatched: 11. The CDR3 contains 15 residues. The germline V gene encodes CDR1 MDHEN and CDR2 SYDVKM. CDR3 in amino acids: CASTAQGASGGELFF. The CDR3 coding sequence is TGTGCCAGCACAGCGCAGGGGGCGTCGGGCGGGGAGCTGTTTTTT. Looking up the rest from reference TRBV28 and TRBJ2-2 gives the full variable domain: DVKVTQSSRYLVKRTGEKVFLECVQDMDHENMFWYRQDPGLGLRLIYFSYDVKMKEKGDIPEGYSVSREKKERFSLILESASTNQTSMYLCASTAQGASGGELFFGEGSRLTVL.

The chain uses TRBV11-3 and TRBJ2-1, with a tentative D call TRBD2 (5 bases). Germline loops: CDR1 SGHNT, CDR2 YENEEA. Trimming cost V 3 bases and J 0 bases, with 9 bases left between them. This CDR3 has 15 amino acids. The DNA for the CDR3 is TGTGCCAGCAGCTTTGGACTCAACTCCTACAATGAGCAGTTCTTC. Translating it yields CASSFGLNSYNEQFF. Together with reference TRBV11-3 and TRBJ2-1, the CDR3 gives the full variable domain: EAGVVQSPRYKIIEKKQPVAFWCNPISGHNTLYWYLQNLGQGPELLIRYENEEAVDDSQLPKDRFSAERLKGVDSTLKIQPAELGDSAVYLCASSFGLNSYNEQFFGPGTRLTVL.

The rearrangement joins TRBV29-1 to TRBJ2-1; 11 bases are a match to TRBD2. The J segment lost 2 bases and the V segment lost 1 base, leaving 10 bases of the junction unmatched. The CDR3 runs 18 residues. Germline V gene data show CDR1 as SQVTM and CDR2 as ANQGSEA. The CDR3 here is CSVEVLTSGSVPYNEQFF. CDR3 coding DNA: TGCAGCGTTGAAGTCCTCACTAGCGGGAGTGTCCCCTACAATGAGCAGTTCTTC.

J is TRBJ2-3 and V is TRBV7-2, with 7 nucleotides matching TRBD1. V shed 0 bases, J shed 6 bases, and the junction held 9 bases outside the gene matches. The CDR3 loop spans 16 amino acids. Germline V gives CDR1 SGHTA, CDR2 FQGNSA. CDR3 DNA sequence: TGTGCCAGCAGCTTAGCGAGTAACAGGGGATTCGATACGCAGTATTTT. Protein product: CASSLASNRGFDTQYF.

The rearrangement joins TRBV7-2 to TRBJ1-1, with D tentatively TRBD1 (6 bases). Deletions cut 1 base from V and 3 bases from J, with 15 bases between. Germline V CDR1 and CDR2: SGHTA, FQGNSA. The CDR3 contains 16 residues. CDR3 amino acids: CASSLVWRGVDTEAFF. In DNA, the CDR3 is TGTGCCAGCAGCTTAGTTTGGAGGGGGGTAGACACTGAAGCTTTCTTT.

This clone was seen a few times. V usage is TRBV5-4 and J usage is TRBJ1-4; the match to TRBD1 covers 7 bases. V was pared by 5 bases and J by 4 bases, with 11 bases of the junction left unmatched. CDR1 is SGHNT, CDR2 YYREEE, per germline (reference sequence). The CDR3 has 16 amino acids. Written as DNA, the CDR3 is TGTGCCAGCAGTCTTGGAGAGGGACAGAGTAATGAAAAACTGTTTTTT. Translating gives CASSLGEGQSNEKLFF.

The chain carries TRBV28 and TRBJ1-1; TRBD1 matches at 7 bases. J was trimmed by 3 bases and V by 8 bases; bases with no gene match: 6. Germline V lookup: CDR1 MDHEN, CDR2 SYDVKM. There are 13 residues in the CDR3. The CDR3 sequence: CASGHDRDTEAFF. The CDR3 DNA follows: TGTGCCAGCGGGCATGACAGGGACACTGAAGCTTTCTTT. The full variable domain, its missing parts supplied by reference TRBV28 and TRBJ1-1, is DVKVTQSSRYLVKRTGEKVFLECVQDMDHENMFWYRQDPGLGLRLIYFSYDVKMKEKGDIPEGYSVSREKKERFSLILESASTNQTSMYLCASGHDRDTEAFFGQGTRLTVV.

This clone was detected only a few times. J is TRBJ2-7 and V is TRBV11-2; D perhaps matches TRBD1 (6 bases). Germline V gene lookup returns CDR1 SGHAT and CDR2 FQNNGV. The length of the CDR3 is 15 residues. V was pared by 0 bases and J by 4 bases, with 13 bases between. The chain's CDR3 is CASSLDPGDPYEQYF. CDR3 nucleotide sequence: TGTGCCAGCAGCTTAGACCCAGGGGACCCGTACGAGCAGTACTTC. Based on the CDR3 plus reference TRBV11-2 and TRBJ2-7, the full variable domain is EAGVAQSPRYKIIEKRQSVAFWCNPISGHATLYWYQQILGQGPKLLIQFQNNGVVDDSQLPKDRFSAERLKGVDSTLKIQPAKLEDSAVYLCASSLDPGDPYEQYFGPGTRLTVT.

This sequence joins TRBV13 and TRBJ2-1; 9 bases agree with TRBD1. The germline V gene encodes CDR1 PRHDT and CDR2 FYEKMQ (reference sequence). The CDR3 runs 15 residues. The V segment lost 5 bases and the J segment 5 bases; nucleotides outside the gene matches: 7. This chain's CDR3 is CASSLTGQGDNEQFF. The DNA for the CDR3 is TGTGCCAGCAGCCTAACGGGACAGGGAGACAATGAGCAGTTCTTC. Full variable domain (remainder filled in from reference TRBV13 and TRBJ2-1): AAGVIQSPRHLIKEKRETATLKCYPIPRHDTVYWYQQGPGQDPQFLISFYEKMQSDKGSIPDRFSAQQFSDYHSELNMSSLELGDSALYFCASSLTGQGDNEQFFGPGTRLTVL.

This clone is a singleton in its sample. V usage is TRBV15 and J usage is TRBJ2-5; maybe TRBD2 (6 bases). V was cut by 3 bases and J by 5 bases, with 10 bases left in between. Per germline, CDR1 LNHNV and CDR2 YYDKDF (reference sequence). This CDR3 is 13 amino acids long. The CDR3 region is CATSSAGRETQYF. The DNA of the CDR3 is TGTGCCACCAGCAGTGCAGGGAGGGAGACCCAGTACTTC.

The chain recombines TRBV9 with TRBJ2-7; D perhaps matches TRBD2 (6 bases). V was pared by 0 bases and J by 2 bases, with 12 bases between. This CDR3 comprises 15 residues. Per germline, CDR1 SGDLS and CDR2 YYNGEE. Written as DNA, the CDR3 is TGTGCCAGCAGCGTAGGGTTAGCGGTAACCTACGAGCAGTACTTC. It yields the protein CASSVGLAVTYEQYF.

V is TRBV4-1 and J is TRBJ2-7, with D unclear. This CDR3 is 14 amino acids long. Germline CDR1 reads MGHRA; CDR2 reads YSYEKL. The ends were cut back, 5 bases at V and 5 bases at J, with 16 bases in the middle. The CDR3 region has the DNA TGCGCCAGCAGCATCATTTCTACTGGAAACGAGCAGTACTTC. Amino acids: CASSIISTGNEQYF.

The gene calls are TRBV2 and TRBJ2-6; TRBD1 is a possible D gene (5 bases). The germline V gene has CDR1 SNHLY and CDR2 FYNNEI. The CDR3 length is 13 residues. The V end was cut by 4 bases, the J end by 14 bases, with 15 bases between. CDR3 bases: TGTGCCAGCAGTGGAAGCAGGGCCCTCCTCCTGACTTTC. Translated, it gives CASSGSRALLLTF.

V is TRBV6-1 and J is TRBJ2-1, with D unclear. Trimming shortened V by 2 bases and J by 2 bases, and 13 bases separated the two germline ends. Germline CDR1 reads MNHNS; CDR2 reads SASEGT. The CDR3 is made up of 16 amino acids. The CDR3 nucleotides are TGTGCCAGCAGTGAATTTTACGACACTACCTACAATGAGCAGTTCTTC. It specifies CASSEFYDTTYNEQFF.

This clone was counted between two and nine times. The chain joins TRBV27 to TRBJ1-5; 9 positions agree with TRBD1. V was pared by 6 bases and J by 6 bases, with 15 bases of the junction left unmatched. This CDR3 is built from 17 residues. Per the germline V gene, CDR1 is MNHEY and CDR2 is SMNVEV (reference sequence). This CDR3 is CASRRRERQGVFQPQHF. In DNA, the CDR3 is TGTGCCAGCAGGAGAAGAGAGAGACAGGGGGTTTTTCAGCCCCAGCATTTT.